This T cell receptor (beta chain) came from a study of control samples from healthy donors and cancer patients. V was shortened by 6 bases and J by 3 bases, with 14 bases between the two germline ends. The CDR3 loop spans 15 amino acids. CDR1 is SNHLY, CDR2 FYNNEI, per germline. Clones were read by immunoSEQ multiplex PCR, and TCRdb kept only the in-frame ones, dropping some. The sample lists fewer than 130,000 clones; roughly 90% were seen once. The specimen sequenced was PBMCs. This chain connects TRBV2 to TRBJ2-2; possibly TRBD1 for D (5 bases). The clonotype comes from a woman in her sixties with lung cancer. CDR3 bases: TGTGCCAGCAGCCAAGGGGCATACTACACCGGGGAGCTGTTTTTT. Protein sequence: CASSQGAYYTGELFF.